The sequence of this T cell receptor beta chain was determined in a study of radiotherapy plus CTLA-4 blockade in lung cancer. Overall study: Among enrolled patients, approximately 18% responded and about 30% achieved disease control.

Focal radiation plus CTLA-4 blockade with ipilimumab was given to patients with chemo-refractory metastatic non-small-cell lung cancer. The CDR3 is 18 residues long. The V gene's germline CDR1 is SGHVT and CDR2 SQSDAQ. V lost 5 bases and J 5 bases, leaving 22 bases between the germline ends. Study-wide results and caveats: Blood TCR clones of tumor origin expanded after radiotherapy plus ipilimumab. Early blood T cell clone dynamics reportedly forecast response best, with interferon-beta.

In regard to this clone: Its antigen is unknown.

The protocol was immunoSEQ multiplex PCR, while the TCRdb copy is restricted to in-frame clones and leaves out a portion. The data show over 80,000 clones, 83% seen once. Sequenced here: peripheral blood, sampled from a patient treated with radiotherapy plus ipilimumab. The gene calls are TRBV7-4 and TRBJ2-6; D gene uncertain. This clonotype was sampled from a human donor with non-small cell lung cancer who had stable disease on radiotherapy plus ipilimumab. The CDR3 coding sequence is TGTGCCAGCAGCACTAATTGCAGCTCACAAAGTCGGGCCAACGTCCTGACTTTC. This translates into CASSTNCSSQSRANVLTF.